These 28 T cell receptor beta chains were sequenced from one sample in a study of blood T cells in healthy people across ages. A second PCR, run for about 7 to 11 cycles, used a sample-barcoded 5' primer plus a J-beta primer mix. TCRdb re-called the 5' RACE reads with MiXCR, one entry per CDR3 protein. The sample has approximately 670,000 distinct CDR3 sequences; around 41% are singletons. Sequencing input: blood. The receptors derive from an elderly man in good health.

In this sample, this clonotype turned up a few times. V and J are TRBV5-1 and TRBJ2-3; D is undetermined. The CDR3 has 14 residues. V gave up 4 bases and J gave up 4 bases, with 13 bases separating them. CDR1 is SGHRS and CDR2 is YFSETQ in the germline V gene. The CDR3 nucleotides read TGCGCCAGCAGCGATTCCGCGCCCCCAGATACGCAGTATTTT. Encoded protein: CASSDSAPPDTQYF.

The chain employs TRBV5-8 and TRBJ2-1; the D gene is possibly TRBD2 (5 bases). Germline CDR1 reads SGHTS; CDR2 reads YDEGEE. V lost 2 bases and J 4 bases, leaving 13 bases between the germline ends. The length of the CDR3 is 15 residues. CDR3: CASSFLAGLYNEQFF. CDR3 DNA: TGTGCCAGCAGCTTTCTAGCAGGTCTGTACAATGAGCAGTTCTTC.

This clonotype was counted between two and nine times. The rearrangement uses TRBV5-4 and TRBJ1-5; 7 nucleotides match TRBD1. CDR1 is SGHNT, CDR2 YYREEE, per germline (reference sequence). The CDR3 is 14 residues long. The trim removed 2 bases at V and 4 bases at J, leaving 3 bases unmatched. The CDR3 nucleotides are TGTGCCAGCAGCTTAGGGGGCTTGAATCAGCCCCAGCATTTT. It encodes CASSLGGLNQPQHF. Drawing the rest from reference TRBV5-4 and TRBJ1-5, the complete variable domain is ETGVTQSPTHLIKTRGQQVTLRCSSQSGHNTVSWYQQALGQGPQFIFQYYREEENGRGNFPPRFSGLQFPNYSSELNVNALELDDSALYLCASSLGGLNQPQHFGDGTRLSIL.

This clonotype has at least ten counts. This chain uses TRBV7-2 with TRBJ2-4; TRBD2 agrees at 7 bases. In germline, CDR1 is SGHTA, CDR2 FQGNSA. The J segment lost 8 bases and the V segment lost 10 bases, leaving 20 bases of the junction unmatched. This CDR3 is built from 16 residues. The CDR3 coding sequence is TGTGCCATACGGGGGGAAGCCGCGGGATTAGGTGACATTCAGTACTTC. It yields the protein CAIRGEAAGLGDIQYF.

This clonotype appeared a few times. The chain links TRBV20-1 to TRBJ2-1; 7 bases line up with TRBD2. The CDR3 is made up of 14 amino acids. CDR1 is DFQATT, CDR2 SNEGSKA, per germline (reference sequence). The V and J ends lost 4 bases and 5 bases, in that order; junction bases with no gene match: 8. CDR3 coding DNA: TGCAGTGCTATTGTGTCTAGCGGAAACAATGAGCAGTTCTTC. This sequence encodes CSAIVSSGNNEQFF.

This sequence joins TRBV20-1 and TRBJ2-7; perhaps TRBD2 as D (6 bases). In germline, CDR1 is DFQATT, CDR2 SNEGSKA (reference sequence). The CDR3 has 13 amino acids. Trimming shortened V by 6 bases and J by 3 bases, and 15 bases separated the two germline ends. CDR3 sequence (DNA): TGCAGTGCCAGAAGGGTGGGGGGCTACGAGCAGTACTTC. It codes for CSARRVGGYEQYF.

The rearrangement joins TRBV20-1 to TRBJ2-5; perhaps TRBD1 as D (5 bases). The CDR3 has 14 residues. Trimming left V 4 bases short and J 7 bases short, with 19 bases between. Germline CDR1 and CDR2: DFQATT and SNEGSKA (reference sequence). The CDR3 reads CSATTRAVFGTQYF. The CDR3 coding sequence is TGCAGTGCTACGACCAGGGCTGTTTTCGGGACCCAGTACTTC.

The V call is TRBV6-2 or TRBV6-3, the J call TRBJ1-5; a possible D gene is TRBD1 (5 bases). CDR3 size: 15 residues. V was shortened by 8 bases and J by 3 bases, with 17 bases between the two germline ends. Germline CDR1 is MNHEY and CDR2 is SVGEGT. CDR3 region: CASRNSGEPNQPQHF. Written as DNA, the CDR3 is TGTGCCAGCCGTAACTCGGGGGAACCCAATCAGCCCCAGCATTTT.

Written as DNA, the CDR3 is TGCAGTGCTAGGACAGAGGGGAGAGCTTTCTTT. Residues: CSARTEGRAFF. The chain has TRBV20-1 and TRBJ1-1; weak D call: TRBD1 (5 bases). V lost 3 bases and J 10 bases, leaving 12 bases between the germline ends. The V gene's germline CDR1 is DFQATT and CDR2 SNEGSKA (reference sequence). CDR3 length equals 11 residues.

About this clonotype itself: At one of its ends the junction is not consistent with the germline gene, which may arise from a read error. The V and J genes are TRBV12-3 or TRBV12-4 and TRBJ2-7; no firm D call. The CDR3 is 11 residues long. CDR3 sequence reads: CAISPTYEQYF. CDR3 coding DNA: TGTGCCATCAGTCCTACCTACGAGCAGTACTTC.

This clonotype was recorded only once. This chain links TRBV5-8 with TRBJ2-4; no reliable D call. Trimming cost V 0 bases and J 8 bases, with 12 bases left between them. The CDR3 consists of 14 residues. Germline CDR1 and CDR2: SGHTS and YDEGEE. The CDR3 nucleotides are TGTGCCAGCAGCTTGGGGCCCCCCCGGGACATTCAGTACTTC. Translating it yields CASSLGPPRDIQYF.

CDR3 region: CASSLAQVGEKLFF. DNA for the CDR3: TGCGCCAGCAGCTTGGCGCAGGTCGGGGAAAAACTGTTTTTT. The chain couples TRBV5-1 to TRBJ1-4; no definite D call. Germline CDR1 and CDR2: SGHRS and YFSETQ. V was pared by 0 bases and J by 8 bases, with 11 bases between. This CDR3 comprises 14 residues.

Concerning this clonotype itself: Without the conserved terminal phenylalanine or tryptophan, this CDR3 likely stems from a read error. The chain recombines TRBV20-1 with TRBJ1-5; 7 bases are shared with TRBD1. The length of the CDR3 is 15 residues. The ends lost 7 bases at V and 5 bases at J; junction bases unmatched: 14. Germline CDR1 and CDR2: DFQATT and SNEGSKA (reference sequence). CDR3 DNA: TGCAGTGTACACATAACCGGGACAGTAGATCAGCCCCAGCATTTG. This gives the protein CSVHITGTVDQPQHL.

As to this clonotype: A much bigger clone sits one base away, suggesting this may be a read error. The chain uses TRBV29-1 and TRBJ1-2; 7 nucleotides match TRBD1. Germline V gene lookup returns CDR1 SQVTM and CDR2 ANQGSEA. The V segment lost 3 bases and the J segment 4 bases; nucleotides outside the gene matches: 11. This CDR3 has 15 residues. The CDR3 DNA is TGCAGCGTTGACGGGGATTTACAGGGGACCTATGGCTACACCTTC. The encoded protein is CSVDGDLQGTYGYTF.

Comments on this clonotype: Since a much larger clone is just one base distant, this may be a read error. This chain uses TRBV10-3 with TRBJ2-3, with D possibly being TRBD2 (5 bases). The CDR3 sequence is 16 residues long. Germline V gene sequence: CDR1 ENHRY, CDR2 SYGVKD. The CDR3 region is CATSGGRTGSTDTQYF. The DNA of the CDR3 is TGTGCCACCAGTGGCGGTAGGACGGGGAGCACAGATACGCAGTATTTT.

The sample holds a few counts of this clonotype. V usage is TRBV24-1 and J usage is TRBJ2-5; TRBD1 might be the D (6 bases). The CDR3 is made up of 15 amino acids. V was trimmed by 4 bases and J by 4 bases, leaving 15 bases between them. Germline-derived CDR1 and CDR2 are KGHDR and SFDVKD. CDR3 nucleotides: TGTGCCACCAGTGACCCCCGGACAGTATCAGAGACCCAGTACTTC. This encodes CATSDPRTVSETQYF.

About this clonotype itself: Since a much larger clone is just one base distant, this may be a read error. This chain joins TRBV4-1 and TRBJ2-2; tentative D call: TRBD1 (5 bases). There are 15 residues in the CDR3. Trimming shortened V by 8 bases and J by 0 bases, and 13 bases separated the two germline ends. The V gene's germline CDR1 is MGHRA and CDR2 YSYEKL. The CDR3 DNA reads TGCGCCAGCGGCCCCAGGGTTGCGAACACCGGGGAGCTGTTTTTT. Its translation: CASGPRVANTGELFF.

The V gene is TRBV29-1, the J gene TRBJ2-1; 15 bases agree with TRBD2. The last part of the DNA fits TRBJ2-7 better; the J call may be wrong. Per the germline V gene, CDR1 is SQVTM and CDR2 is ANQGSEA. The CDR3 has 16 amino acids. The CDR3 spells CSGWTSGRGSYNEQYF. The CDR3 DNA follows: TGCAGCGGGTGGACTAGCGGGAGGGGGTCCTACAATGAGCAGTACTTC.

This clonotype has only a few counts. The chain couples TRBV6-2 or TRBV6-3 to TRBJ2-3; D gene ambiguous. V lost 2 bases to trimming and J lost 10 bases, with 10 bases between them. This CDR3 contains 12 residues. Per germline, CDR1 MNHEY and CDR2 SVGEGT. The CDR3: CASSYPDSPQYF. CDR3 DNA: TGTGCCAGCAGTTACCCCGACTCCCCGCAGTATTTT.

Here the CDR3 DNA reads TGCGCCAGCAGGTCGGGGGGCTCTGATACGCAGTATTTT. Translating gives CASRSGGSDTQYF. V gene TRBV5-1 combines with J gene TRBJ2-3; D is possibly TRBD2 (7 bases). V lost 5 bases and J lost 6, with 13 bases in between. Germline CDR1 and CDR2: SGHRS and YFSETQ. This CDR3 spans 13 amino acids.

The rearrangement uses TRBV7-2 and TRBJ2-5; D is perhaps TRBD1 (5 bases). V lost 5 bases and J 4 bases, leaving 17 bases between the germline ends. The germline gives CDR1 SGHTA, CDR2 FQGNSA. The CDR3 runs to 15 residues. For the CDR3, the DNA is TGTGCCAGCAGCAGACCCGCAGACAGACGAGAGACCCAGTACTTC. Its protein is CASSRPADRRETQYF.

Worth noting for this clonotype: Its ends do not fully match the called genes, so a read error is possible. The chain joins TRBV4-3 to TRBJ2-5; TRBD2 matches 7 bases. Germline-derived CDR1 and CDR2 are LGHNA and YSLEER. This CDR3 is 13 amino acids long. The CDR3 region is CASSRDYQETLYF. The CDR3, as DNA: TGCGCCAGCAGCAGGGACTATCAAGAGACCCTGTACTTC.

This clonotype was observed a few times. The rearrangement links TRBV2 to TRBJ2-7; 9 nucleotides line up with TRBD1. CDR1 is SNHLY, CDR2 FYNNEI, per germline. This CDR3 comprises 16 residues. The V segment lost 6 bases and the J segment 4 bases; nucleotides outside the gene matches: 13. The CDR3 nucleotides are TGTGCCAGCAGGGGACAGGGTTTCGACGCAGGATACGAGCAGTACTTC. This codes for CASRGQGFDAGYEQYF.

In this sample, this clonotype turned up a few times. The chain carries TRBV6-6 and TRBJ2-1, with 7 bases identical to TRBD2. This CDR3 comprises 14 residues. Losses at the gene ends were 4 bases for V and 7 bases for J; bases not matched to a gene: 7. Germline-derived CDR1 and CDR2 are MNHNY and SVGAGI (reference sequence). The DNA of the CDR3 is TGTGCCAGCAGTTGGGGCGGGAGCTTAAATGAGCAGTTCTTC. Protein product: CASSWGGSLNEQFF.

This clonotype appeared many times. The J gene is TRBJ2-7, the V gene TRBV7-2; a possible D gene is TRBD1 (6 bases). V was cut by 1 base and J by 10 bases, with 14 bases left in between. Per the germline V gene, CDR1 is SGHTA and CDR2 is FQGNSA. The CDR3 has 13 amino acids. The CDR3, as DNA: TGTGCCAGCAGCTTAGATACCCCCAGGGGTCAGTACTTC. As protein: CASSLDTPRGQYF.

The CDR3 loop is CASSKGGLAEMPQETQYF. The CDR3 DNA reads TGTGCCAGCAGCAAAGGGGGCCTAGCGGAGATGCCCCAAGAGACCCAGTACTTC. The gene calls are TRBV21-1 and TRBJ2-5; the table assigns TRBD2, which was not confirmed against the DNA. TRBV21-1 has pseudogene status. The CDR3 is 18 amino acids.

This sequence joins TRBV15 and TRBJ2-1; D uncertain. Germline V gives CDR1 LNHNV, CDR2 YYDKDF (reference sequence). The CDR3 is 13 amino acids. V lost 1 base and J 10 bases, leaving 11 bases between the germline ends. For the CDR3, the DNA is TGTGCCACCAGCAGAGGCCCCGCCGGGGAGCAGTTCTTC. This encodes CATSRGPAGEQFF. The full variable domain, with the rest looked up from reference TRBV15 and TRBJ2-1, is DAMVIQNPRYQVTQFGKPVTLSCSQTLNHNVMYWYQQKSSQAPKLLFHYYDKDFNNEADTPDNFQSRRPNTSFCFLDIRSPGLGDTAMYLCATSRGPAGEQFFGPGTRLTVL.

The genes are TRBV6-2 or TRBV6-3 and TRBJ2-1, with D perhaps being TRBD1 or TRBD2 (5 bases each). The J call may be mistaken, given a closer DNA end match to TRBJ2-7. Germline CDR1 is MNHEY and CDR2 is SVGEGT. The CDR3 is 16 amino acids. The CDR3 is CASIGTHRIPYNEQYF. The CDR3 nucleotides are TGTGCCAGCATTGGGACCCACAGGATCCCCTACAATGAGCAGTACTTC.